The 11 T cell receptor beta chains below all came from one sample that was sequenced in a study of blood T cell repertoires in COVID-19. Sequenced by immunoSEQ multiplex PCR; TCRdb stores in-frame clones only, minus some. The sample includes about 80,000 clones, 82% of them seen just once. Sequencing was performed on peripheral blood. The origin of the receptors is a man aged 60 to 69 with acute or convalescent COVID-19.

The rearrangement uses TRBV28 and TRBJ1-1; 8 positions match TRBD1. CDR1 and CDR2 (germline): MDHEN, SYDVKM. J lost 11 bases, V lost 5 bases, and 7 bases had no gene match. The CDR3 totals 12 residues. CDR3 region: CASSKGQGLAFF. In DNA form, the CDR3 reads TGTGCCAGCAGTAAAGGACAGGGTTTGGCTTTCTTT.

The chain uses TRBV6-2 or TRBV6-3 and TRBJ1-5; D gene uncertain. Germline CDR1 and CDR2: MNHEY and SVGEGT. Deletions cut 2 bases from V and 1 base from J, with 15 bases between. The CDR3 is 17 residues long. The CDR3 sequence: CASSYRGVGLSNQPQHF. The CDR3 bases are TGTGCCAGCAGTTACCGCGGGGTCGGGTTGAGCAATCAGCCCCAGCATTTT.

This chain joins TRBV5-6 and TRBJ2-3; TRBD2 matches 9 bases. Germline V gene data show CDR1 as SGHDT and CDR2 as YYEEEE. J gave up 5 bases and V 4 bases, and 8 bases lay outside the gene matches. CDR3 length: 15 residues. In DNA form, the CDR3 reads TGTGCCAGCAGCCCCTTCGGGCGGGGGGGAGATACGCAGTATTTT. It yields the protein CASSPFGRGGDTQYF.

The chain carries TRBV6-6 and TRBJ1-3, with D perhaps TRBD1 (6 bases). Trimming took 6 bases from V and 1 from J, leaving 7 bases between them. Germline lookup yields CDR1 MNHNY and CDR2 SVGAGI (reference sequence). The CDR3 runs 13 residues. CDR3 nucleotides: TGTGCCAGCAGGGGGGCATCTGGAAACACCATATATTTT. Its protein product is CASRGASGNTIYF.

V and J are TRBV12-3 or TRBV12-4 and TRBJ2-3; perhaps TRBD1 as D (8 bases). CDR3 size: 13 residues. V was trimmed by 5 bases and J by 4 bases, leaving 10 bases between them. CDR3 amino acids: CASSTGGADTQYF. The CDR3 DNA sequence: TGTGCCAGCAGTACAGGGGGGGCAGATACGCAGTATTTT.

The chain recombines TRBV11-2 with TRBJ2-5; a possible D gene is TRBD1 (5 bases). This CDR3 contains 14 residues. The germline V gene encodes CDR1 SGHAT and CDR2 FQNNGV. Trimming removed 0 bases at V and 1 base at J, with 6 bases between. The CDR3 nucleotides read TGTGCCAGCAGCTTAGATCAGGGCCAAGAGACCCAGTACTTC. Translating it yields CASSLDQGQETQYF.

V usage is TRBV4-1 and J usage is TRBJ2-7, with 13 bases fitting TRBD2. V trimming: 0 bases; J trimming: 6 bases; junction bases outside the gene matches: 11. The CDR3 contains 18 residues. Germline lookup yields CDR1 MGHRA and CDR2 YSYEKL. In DNA form, the CDR3 reads TGCGCCAGCAGCCAAGATATAGTTGCGACTAGCGGGAGGAGCGAGCAGTACTTC. Amino acid sequence: CASSQDIVATSGRSEQYF.

The rearrangement joins TRBV18 to TRBJ2-7, with 7 positions matching TRBD2. Trimming cost V 4 bases and J 6 bases; bases outside gene matches: 15. There are 16 residues in the CDR3. Looked up from germline, CDR1 is KGHSH and CDR2 is LQKENI. The CDR3 DNA follows: TGTGCCAGCTCACTCCCCTCACTAGCGACATCGCGCGAGCAGTACTTC. This codes for CASSLPSLATSREQYF.

The chain carries TRBV7-9 and TRBJ2-7; TRBD1 aligns across 7 bases. The CDR3 runs 13 residues. V trimming: 3 bases; J trimming: 3 bases; junction bases outside the gene matches: 2. Germline V gene data show CDR1 as SEHNR and CDR2 as FQNEAQ (reference sequence). CDR3 sequence reads: CASSFPGGYEQYF. Here the CDR3 DNA reads TGTGCCAGCAGCTTCCCAGGGGGCTACGAGCAGTACTTC.

This chain links TRBV7-2 with TRBJ2-5, with TRBD1 identical over 8 bases. Germline V gene lookup returns CDR1 SGHTA and CDR2 FQGNSA. The J segment lost 7 bases and the V segment lost 3 bases, leaving 7 bases of the junction unmatched. This CDR3 has 14 amino acids. The DNA for the CDR3 is TGTGCCAGCAGCTTGGACAGGGCGACGGGGACCCAGTACTTC. This encodes CASSLDRATGTQYF.

This clone has a single count. Other DNA sequences from this sample encode an identical CDR3 as well. The chain carries TRBV12-3 or TRBV12-4 and TRBJ1-1, with D tentatively TRBD1 (5 bases). The CDR3 runs 13 residues. Trimming took 5 bases from V and 1 from J, leaving 8 bases between them. The CDR3 loop is CASSGQGNTEAFF. In DNA form, the CDR3 reads TGTGCCAGCAGTGGCCAGGGGAACACTGAAGCTTTCTTT.